This TCR beta chain appears in the sequencing data of a study of monozygotic twins with inflammatory bowel disease. Whole blood, unsorted for T cells, was the source of total RNA. CDR3 length equals 14 residues. Germline V CDR1 and CDR2: SGHRS, YFSETQ. Study results and limitations: Sharing of clonotypes with others was lower in IBD patients than in healthy twins, and this was especially so with disease activity. Among the T cells, different subtypes could not be distinguished.

Comment on this clonotype: Its target is not known.

Researchers used template switching to add UMIs featuring a 6-nucleotide sample barcode. Each CDR3 protein gets one entry in TCRdb, which reprocessed the 5' RACE reads and gives no DNA. This listing includes more than 300,000 distinct CDR3 sequences. The rearrangement joins TRBV5-1 to TRBJ1-4; TCRdb picks TRBD1, but there is no DNA to check that call. The specimen was blood. This TCR was recovered from a human donor with ulcerative colitis or Crohn's disease, or a healthy co-twin of an affected twin (not recorded which). CDR3 protein: CASSEGQGNEKLSF.